This T cell receptor beta chain was obtained from a study of beta chain features in type 1 diabetes. Whole-study results and caveats: For Type 1 diabetes patients, all four CD4+ subsets carried TCRB CDR3s that were moderately but significantly shorter. The naive, central memory and Treg TCRB repertoires looked more alike in patients than they did in healthy donors. For cells with high TCR expression, cDNA sequencing could yield over-representation. Amplification by PCR could prefer shorter templates, with the same effect in patients and controls.

The investigators reverse transcribed all of the isolated RNA, so they sequenced expressed TCRB transcripts. TCRdb keeps only in-frame clones here, not all; method: immunoSEQ multiplex PCR. The profile shows 250,000 to 350,000 clones, 14% of them singletons. There are a few counts of this clone. Its antigen is not known. The sequence came from a man aged 30 to 45 with type 1 diabetes. Specimen: naive CD4+ T cells from blood.

CDR3 DNA sequence: TGTGCCAGTAGCGGGGTAGCCGGGGTTGCCTACAATGAGCAGTTCTTC. This translates into CASSGVAGVAYNEQFF. This rearrangement joins TRBV19 to TRBJ2-1; maybe TRBD2 (5 bases). In germline, CDR1 is LNHDA, CDR2 SQIVND (reference sequence). V dropped 6 bases and J dropped 2 bases, with 17 bases sitting between them. This CDR3 has 16 amino acids.